The sample holds a few counts of the clone carrying this T cell receptor (beta chain). This CDR3 contains 13 residues. In germline, CDR1 is LNHDA, CDR2 SQIVND (reference sequence). The V gene lost 5 bases and the J gene lost 0 bases, with 7 bases spanning the gap. The study recruited people aged 18 to 89 years across about two dozen US areas. Allocation to cohorts depended on clinical history reported by the participants. Two negative PCRs, clearance, or symptom resolution were required of recovered Cohort 3 donors. The data are from a study of blood T cell repertoires in COVID-19. Study-level information: Nucleic acid was either cDNA or gDNA, and it came from T cells, B-cell-depleted T cells, or PBMCs.

Assay used: immunoSEQ multiplex PCR; TCRdb lists only in-frame clones, some missing. Counted here are hundreds of thousands of clones, approximately 91% occurring once; the ten biggest clones make up 6.5% to 9.5%. The clonotype was recovered from a woman aged 55-69 years who had recovered from COVID-19. The sample comprised PBMCs or T cells enriched from blood (not recorded which). The chain has TRBV19 and TRBJ1-1; the D is unclear. This CDR3 is CASSPSVNTEAFF. CDR3 in DNA: TGTGCCAGTAGTCCATCAGTGAACACTGAAGCTTTCTTT. The full variable domain, rest sourced from reference TRBV19 and TRBJ1-1, is DGGITQSPKYLFRKEGQNVTLSCEQNLNHDAMYWYRQDPGQGLRLIYYSQIVNDFQKGDIAEGYSVSREKKESFPLTVTSAQKNPTAFYLCASSPSVNTEAFFGQGTRLTVV.